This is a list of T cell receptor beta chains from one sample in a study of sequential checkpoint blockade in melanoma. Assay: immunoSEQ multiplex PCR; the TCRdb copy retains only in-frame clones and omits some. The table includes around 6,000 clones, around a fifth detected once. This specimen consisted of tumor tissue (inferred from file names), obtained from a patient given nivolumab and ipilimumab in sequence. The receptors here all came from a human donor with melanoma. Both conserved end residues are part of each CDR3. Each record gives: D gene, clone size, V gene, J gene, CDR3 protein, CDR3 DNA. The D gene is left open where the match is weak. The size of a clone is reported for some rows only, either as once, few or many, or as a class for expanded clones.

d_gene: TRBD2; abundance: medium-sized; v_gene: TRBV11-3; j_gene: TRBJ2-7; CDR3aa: CASSSFSGNGYEQYF; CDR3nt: TGTGCCAGCAGCTCATTTAGCGGGAATGGCTACGAGCAGTACTTC
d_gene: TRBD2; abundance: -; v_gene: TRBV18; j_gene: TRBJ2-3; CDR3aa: CASSLGLAATDTQYF; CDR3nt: TGTGCCAGCTCACTCGGACTAGCGGCCACAGATACGCAGTATTTT
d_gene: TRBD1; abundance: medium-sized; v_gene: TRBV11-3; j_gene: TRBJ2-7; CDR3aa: CASTSPRDRASGQYF; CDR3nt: TGTGCCAGCACCTCGCCACGGGACAGGGCCTCCGGGCAGTACTTC
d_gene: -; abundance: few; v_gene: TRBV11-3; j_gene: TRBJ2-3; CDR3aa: CASSLLTSTDTQYF; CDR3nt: TGTGCCAGCAGCTTACTTACTAGCACAGATACGCAGTATTTT
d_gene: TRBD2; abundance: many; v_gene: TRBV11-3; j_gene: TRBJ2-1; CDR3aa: CASSLYGLAGGNEQFF; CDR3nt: TGTGCCAGCAGCCTATACGGACTAGCGGGAGGCAATGAGCAGTTCTTC
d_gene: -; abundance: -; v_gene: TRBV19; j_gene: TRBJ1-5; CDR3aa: CASSIGQLRDQPQHF; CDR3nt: TGTGCCAGTAGTATTGGGCAGTTACGTGATCAGCCCCAGCATTTT
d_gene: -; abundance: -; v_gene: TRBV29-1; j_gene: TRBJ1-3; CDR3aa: CSADLSSGNTIYF; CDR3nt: TGCAGCGCTGACCTGAGCTCTGGAAACACCATATATTTT
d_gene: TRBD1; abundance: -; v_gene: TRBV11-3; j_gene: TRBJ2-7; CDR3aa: CASSPPDRPAYEQYF; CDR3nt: TGTGCCAGCAGCCCACCGGACAGGCCGGCCTACGAGCAGTACTTC
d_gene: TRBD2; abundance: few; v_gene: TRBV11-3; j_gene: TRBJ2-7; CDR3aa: CASSSTSGSGSYEQYF; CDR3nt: TGTGCCAGCAGCTCAACTAGCGGGAGCGGGTCCTACGAGCAGTACTTC
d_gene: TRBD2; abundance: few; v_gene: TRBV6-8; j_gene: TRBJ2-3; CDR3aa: CASSTGTSGRYITDTQYF; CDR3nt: TGTGCCAGCAGTACCGGGACTAGCGGGAGGTACATCACAGATACGCAGTATTTT
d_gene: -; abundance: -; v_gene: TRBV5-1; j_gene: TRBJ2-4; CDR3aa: CASRDTGSDSTQYF; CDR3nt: TGCGCCAGCCGGGACACGGGGTCCGACTCCACCCAGTACTTC
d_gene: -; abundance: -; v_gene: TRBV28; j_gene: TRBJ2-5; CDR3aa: CASSPGSGETQYF; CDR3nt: TGTGCCAGCAGCCCGGGGTCGGGGGAGACCCAGTACTTC
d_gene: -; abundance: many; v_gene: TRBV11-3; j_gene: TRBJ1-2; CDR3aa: CASSLAGPRANYGYTF; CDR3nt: TGTGCCAGCAGCTTGGCCGGGCCGAGGGCTAACTATGGCTACACCTTC